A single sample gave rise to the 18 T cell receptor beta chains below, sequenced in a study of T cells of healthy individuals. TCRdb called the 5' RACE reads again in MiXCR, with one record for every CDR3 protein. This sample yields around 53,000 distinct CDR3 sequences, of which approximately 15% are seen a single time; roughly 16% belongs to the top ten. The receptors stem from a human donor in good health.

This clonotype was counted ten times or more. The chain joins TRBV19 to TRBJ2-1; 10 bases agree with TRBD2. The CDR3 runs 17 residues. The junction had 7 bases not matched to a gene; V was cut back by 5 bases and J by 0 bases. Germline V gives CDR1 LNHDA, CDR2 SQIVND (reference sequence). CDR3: CASSVSGRASSYNEQFF. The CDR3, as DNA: TGTGCCAGTAGTGTCAGCGGGAGGGCCAGCTCCTACAATGAGCAGTTCTTC.

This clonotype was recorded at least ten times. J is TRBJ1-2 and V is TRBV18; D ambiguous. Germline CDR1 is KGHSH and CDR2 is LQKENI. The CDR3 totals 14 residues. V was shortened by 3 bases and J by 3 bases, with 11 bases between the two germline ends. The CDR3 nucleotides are TGTGCCAGCTCACCCCGGGCCCAGCACTATGGCTACACCTTC. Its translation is CASSPRAQHYGYTF.

The CDR3 loop is CASARGEGPRNQPQHF. The DNA for the CDR3 is TGTGCTAGTGCTAGAGGGGAAGGGCCTCGCAATCAGCCCCAGCATTTT. This chain joins TRBV12-5 and TRBJ1-5; perhaps TRBD1 as D (5 bases). The CDR3 extends over 16 amino acids. Deletions cut 7 bases from V and 2 bases from J, with 18 bases between. Per the germline V gene, CDR1 is LGHNT and CDR2 is FRNRAP. The variable domain in full, completed from reference TRBV12-5 and TRBJ1-5, reads DARVTQTPRHKVTEMGQEVTMRCQPILGHNTVFWYRQTMMQGLELLAYFRNRAPLDDSGMPKDRFSAEMPDATLATLKIQPSEPRDSAVYFCASARGEGPRNQPQHFGDGTRLSIL.

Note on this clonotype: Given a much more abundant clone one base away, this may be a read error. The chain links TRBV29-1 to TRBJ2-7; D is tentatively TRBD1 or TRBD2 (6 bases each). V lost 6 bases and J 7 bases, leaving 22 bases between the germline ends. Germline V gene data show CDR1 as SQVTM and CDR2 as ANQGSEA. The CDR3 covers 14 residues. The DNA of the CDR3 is TGCAGCGTGGAGATCGGGGGCCTCTCCAGGGAGCAGTACTTC. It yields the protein CSVEIGGLSREQYF.

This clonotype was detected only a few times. The CDR3 is CSAFRTGGEANYGYTF. The CDR3 nucleotides are TGCAGTGCTTTTCGGACAGGGGGCGAGGCTAACTATGGCTACACCTTC. The chain carries TRBV20-1 and TRBJ1-2; TRBD1 agrees at 11 bases. The CDR3 loop spans 16 amino acids. From germline, CDR1 is DFQATT and CDR2 SNEGSKA (reference sequence). With 5 bases clipped from V and 0 bases from J, the junction kept 8 bases outside the gene matches.

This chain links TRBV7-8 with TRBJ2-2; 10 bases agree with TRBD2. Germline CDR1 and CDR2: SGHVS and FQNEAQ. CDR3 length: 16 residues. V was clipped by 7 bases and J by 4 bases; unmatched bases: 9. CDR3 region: CASTQRTSGLTGELFF. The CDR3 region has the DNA TGTGCCAGCACCCAACGGACTAGCGGCCTCACCGGGGAGCTGTTTTTT.

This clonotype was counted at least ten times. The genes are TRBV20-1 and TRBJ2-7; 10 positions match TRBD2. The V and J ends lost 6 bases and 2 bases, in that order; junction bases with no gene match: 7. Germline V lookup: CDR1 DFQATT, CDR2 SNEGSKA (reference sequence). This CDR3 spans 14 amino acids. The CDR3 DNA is TGCAGTGCCGTCCGGACTAGCGGTACCTACGAGCAGTACTTC. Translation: CSAVRTSGTYEQYF.

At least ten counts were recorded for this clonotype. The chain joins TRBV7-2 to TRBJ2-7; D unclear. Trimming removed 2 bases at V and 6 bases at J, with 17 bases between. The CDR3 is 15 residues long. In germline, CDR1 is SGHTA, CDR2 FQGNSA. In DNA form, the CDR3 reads TGTGCCAGCAGCTTATGGGGAAACCCAACGGGCGAGCAGTACTTC. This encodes CASSLWGNPTGEQYF. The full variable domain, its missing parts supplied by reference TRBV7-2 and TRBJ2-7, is GAGVSQSPSNKVTEKGKDVELRCDPISGHTALYWYRQSLGQGLEFLIYFQGNSAPDKSGLPSDRFSAERTGGSVSTLTIQRTQQEDSAVYLCASSLWGNPTGEQYFGPGTRLTVT.

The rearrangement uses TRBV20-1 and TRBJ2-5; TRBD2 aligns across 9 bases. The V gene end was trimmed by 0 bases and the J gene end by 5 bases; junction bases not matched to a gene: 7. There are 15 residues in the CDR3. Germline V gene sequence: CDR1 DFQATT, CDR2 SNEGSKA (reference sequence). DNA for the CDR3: TGCAGTGCTAGAGACCCAGCGGGAGGCGGGGAGACCCAGTACTTC. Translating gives CSARDPAGGGETQYF.

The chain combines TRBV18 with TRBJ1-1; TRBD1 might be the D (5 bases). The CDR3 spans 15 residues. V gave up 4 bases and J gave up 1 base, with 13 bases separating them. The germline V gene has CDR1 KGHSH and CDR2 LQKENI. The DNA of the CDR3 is TGTGCCAGCTCACTCTCCGGGGCCAAGAACACTGAAGCTTTCTTT. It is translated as CASSLSGAKNTEAFF.

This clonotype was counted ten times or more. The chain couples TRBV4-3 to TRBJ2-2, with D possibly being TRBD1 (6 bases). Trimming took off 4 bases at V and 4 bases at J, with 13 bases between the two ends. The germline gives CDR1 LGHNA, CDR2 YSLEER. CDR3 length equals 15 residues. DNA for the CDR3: TGCGCCAGCAGCCTCCTACAGGGATCCACCGGGGAGCTGTTTTTT. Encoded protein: CASSLLQGSTGELFF.

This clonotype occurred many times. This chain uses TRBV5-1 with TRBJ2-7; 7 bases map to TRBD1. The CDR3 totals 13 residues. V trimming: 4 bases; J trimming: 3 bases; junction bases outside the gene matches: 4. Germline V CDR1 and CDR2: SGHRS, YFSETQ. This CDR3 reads CASSPGQSYEQYF. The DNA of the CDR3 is TGCGCCAGCAGCCCGGGACAGAGCTACGAGCAGTACTTC.

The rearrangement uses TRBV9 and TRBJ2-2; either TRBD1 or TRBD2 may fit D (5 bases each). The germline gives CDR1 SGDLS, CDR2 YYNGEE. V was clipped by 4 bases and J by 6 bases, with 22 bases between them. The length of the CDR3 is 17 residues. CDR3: CASSQTTGRRIAGELFF. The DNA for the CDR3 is TGTGCCAGCAGCCAAACTACAGGACGGAGGATCGCCGGGGAGCTGTTTTTT.

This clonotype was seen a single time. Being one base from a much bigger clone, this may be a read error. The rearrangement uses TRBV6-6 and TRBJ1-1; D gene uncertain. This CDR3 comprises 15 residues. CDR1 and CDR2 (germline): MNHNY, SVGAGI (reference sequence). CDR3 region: CASSYQEYIQKGALF. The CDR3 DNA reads TGTGCCAGCAGTTACCAGGAGTATATCCAAAAGGGAGCTTTATTT.

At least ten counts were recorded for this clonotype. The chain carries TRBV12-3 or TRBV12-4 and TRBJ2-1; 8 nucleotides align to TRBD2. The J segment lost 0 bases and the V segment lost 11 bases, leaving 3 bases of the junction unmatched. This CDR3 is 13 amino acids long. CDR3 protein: CAVGTSSYNEQFF. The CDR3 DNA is TGTGCCGTGGGGACTAGCTCCTACAATGAGCAGTTCTTC.

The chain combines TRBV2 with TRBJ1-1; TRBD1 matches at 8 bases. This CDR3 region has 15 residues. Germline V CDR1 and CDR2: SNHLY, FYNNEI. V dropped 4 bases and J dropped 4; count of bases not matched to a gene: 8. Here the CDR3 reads CASSGDRGFGTEAFF. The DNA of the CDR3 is TGTGCCAGCAGTGGTGACAGGGGTTTCGGCACTGAAGCTTTCTTT.

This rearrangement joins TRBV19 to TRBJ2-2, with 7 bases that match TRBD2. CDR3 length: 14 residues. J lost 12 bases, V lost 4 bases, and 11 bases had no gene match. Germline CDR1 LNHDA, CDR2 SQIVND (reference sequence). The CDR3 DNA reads TGTGCCAGTAGTACCCCTCGGGGAGGGAGACAGCTGTTTTTT. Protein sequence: CASSTPRGGRQLFF.

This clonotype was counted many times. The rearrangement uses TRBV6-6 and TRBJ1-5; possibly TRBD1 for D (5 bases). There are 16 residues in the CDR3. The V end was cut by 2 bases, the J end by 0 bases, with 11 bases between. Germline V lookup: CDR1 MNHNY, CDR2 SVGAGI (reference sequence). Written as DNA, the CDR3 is TGTGCCAGCAGTTACGGGACCACTTATAGCAATCAGCCCCAGCATTTT. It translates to CASSYGTTYSNQPQHF.